This T cell receptor beta chain emerged from a study of T cells after yellow fever vaccination (dated by TCRdb to the late 2010s). Describing the broader study: The SMART-Seq v4 Ultra Low Input RNA kit was used to prepare libraries from fractions with low cell numbers. Bulk TCR alpha and beta repertoires were sequenced longitudinally to track T-cell clones before and after primary and booster YFV17D yellow fever vaccination. Blood samples were taken at several timepoints before and after primary and secondary immunization, and bulk PBMC replicates and cell subsets were isolated. The cohort comprised two healthy male donors, one aged 18 to 29 and one aged 30 to 40 years. Beyond this particular receptor, the publication reports: Most clones expanded after primary vaccination were re-detected after the booster (96% of CD4 and around 88% of CD8), suggesting broad memory maintenance. Only two donors were included in the study, so the extent to which the findings can be generalized is limited. Compared with the primary T-cell response, the secondary T-cell response was faster but weaker, reaching its peak on day 5 rather than on day 15. A small fraction of clonotypes showed up in both the CD4 and CD8 compartments, probably as a result of convergent recombination. FACS-sorted repertoires could contain abundant contaminating clonotypes from the bulk population, so computational filtering was required.

TCR cDNA was made using 5'RACE template switching, a step that added a universal primer site and unique molecular identifiers. Priming for cDNA synthesis came from both the TCR alpha and TCR beta constant segments. Library amplification used two PCR steps, and the second PCR step added sample barcodes and sequencing adapters. Sequencing of the libraries was done on either Illumina HiSeq 2500 (2x100 bp) or NovaSeq (2x150 bp). Processing in the source paper ran as follows. MIGEC was used to demultiplex reads and collapse the reads into UMI consensus sequences, and MiXCR was used for V(D)J alignment. Vaccine-responding clonotypes were identified with edgeR using replicate PBMC samples, with FDR below 0.01 and a log2 fold change above 5 up to day 15 being required. Each bulk clonotype was labeled CD4 or CD8 based on which sequenced repertoire, CD4 or CD8, contained the clonotype at higher abundance. The public reads were reprocessed in TCRdb via fastp at Q25 and MiXCR, keeping in-frame beta chains. Rows with a matching CDR3 protein are joined into one entry that keeps the most common DNA and genes. V and J calls and clone size were set by TCRdb, not the authors. For this sample the table gives tens of thousands of distinct CDR3 sequences, of which around 7.3% were detected only once. Around 45% of the sample is taken by the ten largest.

In regard to this clonotype: No cognate antigen has been identified for it. There are no base qualities to consult, and no much larger clone falls within one base.

The treatment or condition tag for this specimen amounts to: live attenuated yellow fever vaccine strain. A standard Ficoll-Paque protocol was used to isolate PBMCs from peripheral blood. Dynabeads CD4 and CD8 positive selection kits were used to isolate the CD4 and CD8 T-cell fractions. RNA was extracted with TriZol from bulk PBMCs, CD4 and CD8 fractions, and dextramer-positive and dextramer-negative fractions. This sample comprised CD8+ T cells sorted from PBMCs, obtained on the day of the yellow fever booster vaccination. This sequence originates from a man younger than 45 who received the YFV17D yellow fever vaccine.

CDR3 loop: CASSEDPTYGEGANVLTF. The bases read TGTGCCAGCAGTGAAGACCCCACGTACGGGGAGGGGGCCAACGTCCTGACTTTC. In this chain, TRBV2 is recombined with TRBJ2-6; a tentative D call is TRBD2 (5 bases match). CDR1 and CDR2 are drawn from the germline V gene: SNHLY, FYNNEI. Its CDR3 holds 18 amino acids, cysteine through phenylalanine. Only the CDR3 DNA is retained, 54 bases long and in frame from the first base. Trimming costs V 1 base and J 4 bases, and their ends lie 17 bases apart.